This T cell receptor beta chain was sequenced during a study of CD8+ T cells in alopecia areata. Overall study results and limits: Mouse data revealed clearer TCR sharing than patient data did, a gap possibly tied to HLA. Both scalp clonality and the expanded CD8+ clones among the top 100 showed a significant decrease with tofacitinib.

Concerning this clone: Antigen specificity is unknown.

This sample's treatment: oral pan-JAK inhibitor, 5-10 mg twice daily. Germline values: CDR1 MGHDK, CDR2 SYGVNS. This CDR3 is 15 amino acids long. V lost 3 bases and J lost 2, with 13 bases in between. Extracted from the samples, RNA was reverse transcribed into cDNA to serve as the sequencing template. Profiling relied on immunoSEQ multiplex PCR, and the TCRdb table lists in-frame clones only, not all of them. The data show roughly 200,000 clones, 50% to 60% seen once. The source is a human donor with alopecia areata. J is TRBJ2-5 and V is TRBV25-1, with a weak D call TRBD1 (5 bases). The sample consisted of CD4+ T cells sorted from blood, taken at week 4, from a patient treated with tofacitinib. CDR3 in DNA: TGTGCCAGCAGTGACTCAGGGTACTTACAAGAGACCCAGTACTTC. It encodes CASSDSGYLQETQYF.